These T cell receptor beta chains were read from a single sample in a study of T cell responses to AZD1222 COVID-19 vaccine. Sequencing was performed with immunoSEQ multiplex PCR; in TCRdb, only in-frame clones are kept and a portion is missing. The sample yields 90,000 to 110,000 clones, more than 75% seen once. The source was peripheral blood, collected 28 days after the second AZD1222 dose. Every receptor here comes from an adult who received the AZD1222 COVID-19 vaccine. CDR3s include the opening cysteine and the closing phenylalanine or tryptophan. The order of the fields is CDR3 protein, CDR3 DNA, clone size, D gene, V gene, J gene. The D gene is left open where the match is weak. Size tells how often a clone was seen (once, few, many) or the class of an expanded clone, and some rows leave it out.

CDR3aa: CASSSTSGARNIQYF; CDR3nt: TGTGCCAGCAGCTCCACCTCGGGGGCGAGAAACATTCAGTACTTC; abundance: .; d_gene: .; v_gene: TRBV5-6; j_gene: TRBJ2-4
CDR3aa: CASSPNTGELFF; CDR3nt: TGTGCCAGCAGCCCAAACACCGGGGAGCTGTTTTTT; abundance: .; d_gene: .; v_gene: TRBV9; j_gene: TRBJ2-2
CDR3aa: CATSGRSTTPDEKLFF; CDR3nt: TGTGCCACCAGCGGAAGGTCCACAACGCCGGATGAAAAACTGTTTTTT; abundance: .; d_gene: .; v_gene: TRBV15; j_gene: TRBJ1-4
CDR3aa: CASSLGLINSGNTIYF; CDR3nt: TGCGCCAGCAGCTTGGGACTCATCAACTCTGGAAACACCATATATTTT; abundance: .; d_gene: .; v_gene: TRBV5-1; j_gene: TRBJ1-3
CDR3aa: CASSIGDRVYEQYF; CDR3nt: TGTGCCAGTAGTATAGGGGACAGGGTCTACGAGCAGTACTTC; abundance: .; d_gene: TRBD1; v_gene: TRBV19; j_gene: TRBJ2-7
CDR3aa: CASSSEPLYYEQYF; CDR3nt: TGTGCCAGCAGTTCGGAACCACTATACTACGAGCAGTACTTC; abundance: .; d_gene: .; v_gene: TRBV6-6; j_gene: TRBJ2-7
CDR3aa: CASSTPGQARSGANVLTF; CDR3nt: TGTGCCAGCAGCACACCGGGACAGGCCCGATCTGGGGCCAACGTCCTGACTTTC; abundance: .; d_gene: TRBD1; v_gene: TRBV11-2; j_gene: TRBJ2-6
CDR3aa: CASSQDLSSGGVDTQYF; CDR3nt: TGCGCCAGCAGCCAAGATCTGTCTAGCGGGGGGGTAGATACGCAGTATTTT; abundance: .; d_gene: TRBD2; v_gene: TRBV4-3; j_gene: TRBJ2-3
CDR3aa: CASSQGTLAKNIQYF; CDR3nt: TGTGCCAGCAGTCAAGGGACTCTAGCCAAAAACATTCAGTACTTC; abundance: .; d_gene: .; v_gene: TRBV6-2/TRBV6-3; j_gene: TRBJ2-4
CDR3aa: CASSLMPGSQETQYF; CDR3nt: TGTGCCAGCAGCCTCATGCCGGGATCCCAAGAGACCCAGTACTTC; abundance: .; d_gene: .; v_gene: TRBV3-1/TRBV3-2; j_gene: TRBJ2-5
CDR3aa: CASSYSTGSQPQHF; CDR3nt: TGTGCCAGCAGTTACTCGACAGGGAGCCAGCCCCAGCATTTT; abundance: .; d_gene: TRBD1; v_gene: TRBV6-5; j_gene: TRBJ1-5
CDR3aa: CASNSPGSVQYF; CDR3nt: TGTGCCAGCAACTCGCCAGGCTCAGTGCAGTACTTC; abundance: .; d_gene: .; v_gene: TRBV6-5; j_gene: TRBJ2-7
CDR3aa: CASSQESSGDEETQYF; CDR3nt: TGTGCCAGCAGCCAAGAAAGTAGCGGGGACGAAGAGACCCAGTACTTC; abundance: .; d_gene: TRBD2; v_gene: TRBV3-1/TRBV3-2; j_gene: TRBJ2-5
CDR3aa: CASSSRLAGVGGTDTQYF; CDR3nt: TGCGCCAGCAGCAGCCGTCTAGCGGGAGTCGGAGGGACAGATACGCAGTATTTT; abundance: .; d_gene: TRBD2; v_gene: TRBV5-1; j_gene: TRBJ2-3
CDR3aa: CSARQNTEAFF; CDR3nt: TGCAGTGCTAGACAGAACACTGAAGCTTTCTTT; abundance: .; d_gene: .; v_gene: TRBV20-1; j_gene: TRBJ1-1
CDR3aa: CASSYWGNSNQPQHF; CDR3nt: TGTGCCAGCAGTTACTGGGGAAATAGCAATCAGCCCCAGCATTTT; abundance: .; d_gene: .; v_gene: TRBV6-2/TRBV6-3; j_gene: TRBJ1-5
CDR3aa: CASSQGPRDIQYF; CDR3nt: TGTGCCAGCAGCCAGGGACCTAGGGACATTCAGTACTTC; abundance: few; d_gene: .; v_gene: TRBV14; j_gene: TRBJ2-4
CDR3aa: CASFGTQGLPNEQFF; CDR3nt: TGTGCCAGCTTTGGGACACAGGGATTACCAAATGAGCAGTTCTTC; abundance: .; d_gene: .; v_gene: TRBV2; j_gene: TRBJ2-1
CDR3aa: CAISGGGSSYEQYF; CDR3nt: TGTGCCATCAGTGGCGGAGGTTCTTCCTACGAGCAGTACTTC; abundance: .; d_gene: .; v_gene: TRBV10-3; j_gene: TRBJ2-7
CDR3aa: CANEDRGTYEQYF; CDR3nt: TGTGCCAACGAGGACAGGGGTACCTACGAGCAGTACTTC; abundance: .; d_gene: TRBD1; v_gene: TRBV2; j_gene: TRBJ2-7
CDR3aa: CASSSLQGSGELFF; CDR3nt: TGTGCCAGCAGCAGCCTACAGGGGAGCGGGGAGCTGTTTTTT; abundance: .; d_gene: .; v_gene: TRBV21-1; j_gene: TRBJ2-2
CDR3aa: CASSRYKGDPNTEAFF; CDR3nt: TGCGCCAGCAGCAGGTATAAGGGAGACCCGAACACTGAAGCTTTCTTT; abundance: few; d_gene: .; v_gene: TRBV5-1; j_gene: TRBJ1-1
CDR3aa: CASQRAGAQETQYF; CDR3nt: TGTGCCAGCCAACGAGCGGGGGCCCAAGAGACCCAGTACTTC; abundance: .; d_gene: TRBD2; v_gene: TRBV5-8; j_gene: TRBJ2-5
CDR3aa: CASSLASSGGVKDTQYF; CDR3nt: TGCGCCAGCAGCTTGGCCTCTAGCGGGGGAGTCAAAGATACGCAGTATTTT; abundance: .; d_gene: TRBD2; v_gene: TRBV5-1; j_gene: TRBJ2-3
CDR3aa: CASGSGHTRWGIGNEQFF; CDR3nt: TGTGCTAGTGGGTCGGGACACACCCGCTGGGGGATCGGGAATGAGCAGTTCTTC; abundance: .; d_gene: .; v_gene: TRBV12-5; j_gene: TRBJ2-1
CDR3aa: CASSIGSAYEQYF; CDR3nt: TGTGCCAGTAGTATAGGATCTGCCTACGAGCAGTACTTC; abundance: .; d_gene: .; v_gene: TRBV19; j_gene: TRBJ2-7
CDR3aa: CASSQRQGAGANVLTF; CDR3nt: TGTGCCAGCAGCCAGCGCCAGGGGGCCGGGGCCAACGTCCTGACTTTC; abundance: once; d_gene: TRBD1; v_gene: TRBV14; j_gene: TRBJ2-6
CDR3aa: CASSWGAPNNEKLFF; CDR3nt: TGCGCCAGCAGCTGGGGAGCACCCAATAATGAAAAACTGTTTTTT; abundance: .; d_gene: .; v_gene: TRBV5-1; j_gene: TRBJ1-4
CDR3aa: CASSFPSGTSGELFF; CDR3nt: TGTGCCAGCAGCTTTCCTAGCGGGACTTCCGGGGAGCTGTTTTTT; abundance: .; d_gene: TRBD2; v_gene: TRBV11-2; j_gene: TRBJ2-2
CDR3aa: CASSSHRDRQNEKLFF; CDR3nt: TGTGCCAGTAGTTCCCACAGGGATCGGCAAAATGAAAAACTGTTTTTT; abundance: .; d_gene: .; v_gene: TRBV19; j_gene: TRBJ1-4
CDR3aa: CASSEDQAGGPVVGELFF; CDR3nt: TGTGCCAGCAGTGAAGACCAAGCGGGAGGGCCGGTTGTCGGGGAGCTGTTTTTT; abundance: .; d_gene: TRBD2; v_gene: TRBV25-1; j_gene: TRBJ2-2
CDR3aa: CASSNYGPYVDEQFF; CDR3nt: TGTGCCAGCAGCAATTACGGACCTTATGTGGATGAGCAGTTCTTC; abundance: .; d_gene: .; v_gene: TRBV21-1; j_gene: TRBJ2-1
CDR3aa: CASSFPGGTTQYF; CDR3nt: TGTGCCAGCAGTTTTCCCGGGGGGACTACTCAGTACTTC; abundance: few; d_gene: TRBD2; v_gene: TRBV28; j_gene: TRBJ2-4
CDR3aa: CATSRGDGPYEQYF; CDR3nt: TGTGCCACCAGCAGGGGGGACGGACCCTACGAGCAGTACTTC; abundance: .; d_gene: .; v_gene: TRBV15; j_gene: TRBJ2-7
CDR3aa: CASRPPASSGNTIYF; CDR3nt: TGTGCCAGCAGACCCCCGGCCAGCTCTGGAAACACCATATATTTT; abundance: few; d_gene: .; v_gene: TRBV2; j_gene: TRBJ1-3
CDR3aa: CASSQEGQGLGYTF; CDR3nt: TGCGCCAGCAGCCAAGAGGGACAGGGACTTGGCTACACCTTC; abundance: medium-sized; d_gene: TRBD1; v_gene: TRBV4-3; j_gene: TRBJ1-2
CDR3aa: CASSRNGDSNTEAFF; CDR3nt: TGTGCCAGCAGCCGTAACGGGGACAGCAACACTGAAGCTTTCTTT; abundance: .; d_gene: TRBD1; v_gene: TRBV9; j_gene: TRBJ1-1
CDR3aa: CASSRKSRGSYNEQFF; CDR3nt: TGCGCCAGCAGTCGTAAGTCCAGGGGTTCCTACAATGAGCAGTTCTTC; abundance: .; d_gene: .; v_gene: TRBV10-1; j_gene: TRBJ2-1
CDR3aa: CASRYGRNEQFF; CDR3nt: TGTGCCAGCAGGTATGGGAGAAATGAGCAGTTCTTC; abundance: .; d_gene: .; v_gene: TRBV6-5; j_gene: TRBJ2-1
CDR3aa: CASSLAGNQSQHF; CDR3nt: TGTGCCAGCAGCTTAGCCGGGAATCAGTCCCAGCATTTT; abundance: .; d_gene: .; v_gene: TRBV7-9; j_gene: TRBJ1-5
CDR3aa: CAIMNGGTGELFF; CDR3nt: TGTGCCATCATGAATGGGGGGACCGGGGAGCTGTTTTTT; abundance: .; d_gene: .; v_gene: TRBV10-3; j_gene: TRBJ2-2
CDR3aa: CASSLKNEQFF; CDR3nt: TGTGCCAGCAGCTTGAAAAATGAGCAGTTCTTC; abundance: .; d_gene: .; v_gene: TRBV11-3; j_gene: TRBJ2-1
CDR3aa: CASSSGTSGTDTQYF; CDR3nt: TGTGCCAGCAGTTCCGGGACTAGCGGCACAGATACGCAGTATTTT; abundance: .; d_gene: TRBD2; v_gene: TRBV7-2; j_gene: TRBJ2-3
CDR3aa: CASSYRRRPTGVGYQPQHF; CDR3nt: TGTGCCAGCAGTTACCGACGACGACCGACCGGGGTAGGTTATCAGCCCCAGCATTTT; abundance: .; d_gene: .; v_gene: TRBV6-2/TRBV6-3; j_gene: TRBJ1-5
CDR3aa: CATSRDQQVGEQYF; CDR3nt: TGTGCCACCAGCAGAGATCAACAGGTCGGAGAGCAGTACTTC; abundance: .; d_gene: .; v_gene: TRBV15; j_gene: TRBJ2-7
CDR3aa: CASSLLGLAGGELFF; CDR3nt: TGTGCCAGCAGCTTGTTGGGACTAGCGGGAGGGGAGCTGTTTTTT; abundance: .; d_gene: TRBD2; v_gene: TRBV5-4; j_gene: TRBJ2-2
CDR3aa: CASSSYTGELFF; CDR3nt: TGCGCCAGCAGCTCCTACACCGGGGAGCTGTTTTTT; abundance: once; d_gene: .; v_gene: TRBV5-1; j_gene: TRBJ2-2
CDR3aa: CASASGQTYEQYF; CDR3nt: TGTGCCAGCGCGAGCGGGCAGACCTACGAGCAGTACTTC; abundance: .; d_gene: .; v_gene: TRBV6-5; j_gene: TRBJ2-7
CDR3aa: CASSQPGLGTEAFF; CDR3nt: TGTGCCAGCAGCCAACCTGGGTTGGGCACTGAAGCTTTCTTT; abundance: .; d_gene: .; v_gene: TRBV14; j_gene: TRBJ1-1
CDR3aa: CASSSSPSRPGNTIYF; CDR3nt: TGTGCCAGTAGTTCCTCCCCCTCCCGGCCGGGAAACACCATATATTTT; abundance: .; d_gene: .; v_gene: TRBV19; j_gene: TRBJ1-3
CDR3aa: CATSDPTGGNTGELFF; CDR3nt: TGTGCCACCAGTGATCCGACGGGGGGAAACACCGGGGAGCTGTTTTTT; abundance: .; d_gene: TRBD2; v_gene: TRBV24-1; j_gene: TRBJ2-2
CDR3aa: CASSWLAGGPTLYEQYF; CDR3nt: TGTGCCAGCAGTTGGCTAGCGGGAGGGCCCACCCTTTACGAGCAGTACTTC; abundance: once; d_gene: TRBD2; v_gene: TRBV28; j_gene: TRBJ2-7
CDR3aa: CASSSGLAQNIQYF; CDR3nt: TGTGCCAGCAGTTCGGGACTAGCTCAAAACATTCAGTACTTC; abundance: .; d_gene: TRBD2; v_gene: TRBV7-2; j_gene: TRBJ2-4
CDR3aa: CASSVDHRVLDYGYTF; CDR3nt: TGTGCCAGCAGCGTAGATCACCGGGTCCTTGACTATGGCTACACCTTC; abundance: .; d_gene: .; v_gene: TRBV9; j_gene: TRBJ1-2
CDR3aa: CASSQEVPRSGILEKLFF; CDR3nt: TGCGCCAGCAGCCAAGAGGTTCCCCGGTCAGGGATCTTAGAAAAACTGTTTTTT; abundance: .; d_gene: .; v_gene: TRBV4-3; j_gene: TRBJ1-4
CDR3aa: CASSQVATGAAGYTF; CDR3nt: TGTGCCAGCAGCCAAGTCGCTACAGGGGCGGCGGGCTACACCTTC; abundance: .; d_gene: TRBD1; v_gene: TRBV14; j_gene: TRBJ1-2
CDR3aa: CASSKGRGANNEQFF; CDR3nt: TGTGCCAGCAGCAAAGGGAGGGGGGCTAACAATGAGCAGTTCTTC; abundance: .; d_gene: .; v_gene: TRBV11-1; j_gene: TRBJ2-1
CDR3aa: CASSPGRVFDEQYF; CDR3nt: TGTGCCAGCAGCCCCGGTAGGGTTTTCGACGAGCAGTACTTC; abundance: .; d_gene: .; v_gene: TRBV7-9; j_gene: TRBJ2-7
CDR3aa: CASSPRDGLSTGELFF; CDR3nt: TGTGCCAGCTCACCACGAGATGGGTTAAGCACCGGGGAGCTGTTTTTT; abundance: .; d_gene: .; v_gene: TRBV18; j_gene: TRBJ2-2